These 16 T cell receptor beta chains were all obtained from the same sample, sequenced in a study of patients and donors after allogeneic stem cell transplantation. Using its own MiXCR run on the RT-PCR reads, TCRdb lists one record per CDR3 protein. The table records some 960,000 distinct CDR3 sequences, roughly 18% of them present only once. The sample consisted of blood, either unsorted or a sorted T cell fraction (not recorded which). The receptors were sampled from a human donor who was either an allogeneic HSCT recipient or a stem cell or donor lymphocyte infusion donor (not recorded which). It is not recorded whose cells these are; they may come from a transplant donor.

The chain combines TRBV5-1 with TRBJ2-1; D may be TRBD1 (6 bases). Germline-derived CDR1 and CDR2 are SGHRS and YFSETQ. The CDR3 length is 12 residues. Trimming left V 3 bases short and J 10 bases short, with 11 bases between. This CDR3 is CASSWGTYEQFF. The CDR3 DNA is TGCGCCAGCAGCTGGGGGACATACGAGCAGTTCTTC.

The chain recombines TRBV7-9 with TRBJ1-2; tentatively, D is TRBD1 (5 bases). This CDR3 comprises 16 residues. Germline V gene data show CDR1 as SEHNR and CDR2 as FQNEAQ (reference sequence). V lost 1 base and J lost 8, with 20 bases in between. The CDR3 DNA reads TGTGCCAGCAGCTTAGGTAGTTGGGGACCCAACGACGGCTACACCTTC. It yields the protein CASSLGSWGPNDGYTF. Looking up the rest from reference TRBV7-9 and TRBJ1-2 gives the full variable domain: DTGVSQNPRHKITKRGQNVTFRCDPISEHNRLYWYRQTLGQGPEFLTYFQNEAQLEKSRLLSDRFSAERPKGSFSTLEIQRTEQGDSAMYLCASSLGSWGPNDGYTFGSGTRLTVV.

The gene calls are TRBV28 and TRBJ2-7, with 12 bases aligning to TRBD2. With 5 bases clipped from V and 1 base from J, the junction kept 6 bases outside the gene matches. CDR1 is MDHEN and CDR2 is SYDVKM in the germline V gene. The CDR3 has 16 amino acids. CDR3 coding DNA: TGTGCCAGCAGTCCCTGGACTAGCGGGATTTCCTACGAGCAGTACTTC. Protein product: CASSPWTSGISYEQYF.

This chain joins TRBV4-3 and TRBJ2-1; the D is unclear. The CDR3 spans 14 residues. From germline, CDR1 is LGHNA and CDR2 YSLEER. Deletions cut 4 bases from V and 4 bases from J, with 11 bases between. The CDR3 bases are TGCGCCAGCAGCCGAGACGCGCTTTACAATGAGCAGTTCTTC. Protein: CASSRDALYNEQFF.

This clonotype turned up a few times. The V gene is TRBV4-3, the J gene TRBJ1-4; D may be TRBD1 (6 bases). From germline, CDR1 is LGHNA and CDR2 YSLEER. V was trimmed by 0 bases and J by 7 bases, leaving 15 bases between them. CDR3 length: 16 amino acids. For the CDR3, the DNA is TGCGCCAGCAGCCAAGACGGCGGGGGCGCGGGTGAAAAACTGTTTTTT. Protein: CASSQDGGGAGEKLFF.

The table lists this clonotype with a few counts. The genes are TRBV11-1 and TRBJ2-5; TRBD1 might be the D (7 bases). V dropped 5 bases and J dropped 0 bases, with 16 bases sitting between them. This CDR3 is built from 16 residues. Germline V CDR1 and CDR2: SGHAT, FQDESV (reference sequence). In DNA form, the CDR3 reads TGTGCCAGCAGCCCCGCAGGGGGGAGCGACCAAGAGACCCAGTACTTC. As protein: CASSPAGGSDQETQYF.

The gene calls are TRBV6-2 or TRBV6-3 and TRBJ2-7; D perhaps matches TRBD2 (5 bases). V lost 2 bases and J lost 0, with 8 bases in between. In germline, CDR1 is MNHEY, CDR2 SVGEGT. CDR3 length equals 14 residues. This CDR3 reads CASSYHGNSYEQYF. The CDR3 nucleotides read TGTGCCAGCAGTTACCACGGGAACTCCTACGAGCAGTACTTC.

In this sample, this clonotype turned up a few times. CDR3 DNA: TGTGCCAGCAGCACCTCAGGGATTTACACAGATACGCAGTATTTT. Translation gives CASSTSGIYTDTQYF. The V call is TRBV11-2, the J call TRBJ2-3, with TRBD1 as a possible D gene (5 bases). The germline CDR1 and CDR2 sequences are SGHAT and FQNNGV. The CDR3 covers 15 residues. Trimming removed 5 bases at V and 2 bases at J, with 14 bases between.

This clonotype was counted only a few times. This chain's CDR3 is CSARRAGQPQHF. Written as DNA, the CDR3 is TGCAGTGCTAGAAGGGCCGGGCAGCCCCAGCATTTT. The gene calls are TRBV20-1 and TRBJ1-5, with D unclear. The CDR3 length is 12 residues. Trimming removed 2 bases from V and 7 bases from J, with 9 bases in between. Germline CDR1 is DFQATT and CDR2 is SNEGSKA (reference sequence).

This clonotype was found a few times. The DNA of the CDR3 is TGTGCCAGCAGCACCAGCTTAACTGGACTCCAAGAGACCCAGTACTTC. This sequence encodes CASSTSLTGLQETQYF. This chain joins TRBV9 and TRBJ2-5; D may be TRBD2 (5 bases). Per germline, CDR1 SGDLS and CDR2 YYNGEE. V was shortened by 4 bases and J by 1 base, with 17 bases between the two germline ends. The CDR3 consists of 16 residues.

Only a few counts were recorded for this clonotype. The V and J genes are TRBV10-3 and TRBJ2-1, with 9 bases identical to TRBD1. CDR1 and CDR2 (germline): ENHRY, SYGVKD. Losses at the gene ends were 5 bases for V and 8 bases for J; bases not matched to a gene: 7. The CDR3 totals 14 residues. CDR3 DNA sequence: TGTGCCATCAGTCCGGGACAGGGAAACGATGAGCAGTTCTTC. As protein: CAISPGQGNDEQFF.

The chain links TRBV3-1 to TRBJ2-7; TRBD1 is a possible D gene (5 bases). With 4 bases removed from V and 0 bases from J, the gap between germline ends came to 13 bases. This CDR3 has 15 residues. The V gene's germline CDR1 is LGHDT and CDR2 YNNKEL (reference sequence). The CDR3 spells CASSLFQGYSYEQYF. For the CDR3, the DNA is TGTGCCAGCAGCCTCTTTCAGGGCTACTCCTACGAGCAGTACTTC.

This clonotype was counted a few times. The chain combines TRBV19 with TRBJ2-7, with D possibly matching TRBD2 (5 bases). Germline V gene data show CDR1 as LNHDA and CDR2 as SQIVND (reference sequence). CDR3 length: 13 residues. Trimming removed 4 bases at V and 3 bases at J, with 10 bases between. CDR3 region: CASSTDSGYEQYF. The CDR3 DNA is TGTGCCAGTAGTACGGACTCAGGCTACGAGCAGTACTTC.

This clonotype was counted at least ten times. At one end the junction does not follow the germline gene, possibly because of a read error. The V and J genes are TRBV5-1 and TRBJ2-7; TRBD1 agrees at 9 bases. In germline, CDR1 is SGHRS, CDR2 YFSETQ. The CDR3 has 14 amino acids. The CDR3 DNA follows: TGTGCCAGCAGTTTAGGGACAGGGATCTACGAGCAGTACTTC. Protein sequence: CASSLGTGIYEQYF. The full variable domain, completed using reference TRBV5-1 and TRBJ2-7, is KAGVTQTPRYLIKTRGQQVTLSCSPISGHRSVSWYQQTPGQGLQFLFEYFSETQRNKGNFPGRFSGRQFSNSRSEMNVSTLELGDSALYLCASSLGTGIYEQYFGPGTRLTVT.

This clonotype was counted between two and nine times. This chain connects TRBV4-1 to TRBJ1-1; perhaps TRBD1 as D (6 bases). In germline, CDR1 is MGHRA, CDR2 YSYEKL. V was clipped by 0 bases and J by 8 bases, with 19 bases between them. This CDR3 spans 16 amino acids. CDR3 sequence: CASSQDLGARLGEAFF. The CDR3 nucleotides are TGCGCCAGCAGCCAAGATTTGGGGGCGCGTCTTGGCGAAGCTTTCTTT.

The rearrangement joins TRBV7-9 to TRBJ1-1; no reliable D call. There are 13 residues in the CDR3. With 5 bases removed from V and 1 base from J, the gap between germline ends came to 8 bases. Germline V gene data show CDR1 as SEHNR and CDR2 as FQNEAQ (reference sequence). CDR3 bases: TGTGCCAGCAGCACCACACGGAACACTGAAGCTTTCTTT. Amino acids: CASSTTRNTEAFF. Full variable domain (outside the CDR3, taken from reference TRBV7-9 and TRBJ1-1): DTGVSQNPRHKITKRGQNVTFRCDPISEHNRLYWYRQTLGQGPEFLTYFQNEAQLEKSRLLSDRFSAERPKGSFSTLEIQRTEQGDSAMYLCASSTTRNTEAFFGQGTRLTVV.